These 18 T cell receptor beta chains came from one sample sequenced in a study of T cells after yellow fever vaccination. TCRdb processed the 5' RACE reads anew with MiXCR; each CDR3 protein has one entry. The sample yields some 110,000 distinct CDR3 sequences, 8.4% seen once. Specimen: CD8+ T cells sorted from PBMCs, collected 45 days after the yellow fever booster vaccination. Receptor source: a man aged 25-45 years who received the YFV17D yellow fever vaccine.

This clonotype was seen more than once but under ten times. The J gene is TRBJ2-6, the V gene TRBV27, with 8 bases identical to TRBD1. CDR1 and CDR2 from the germline V gene are MNHEY and SMNVEV (reference sequence). V gave up 3 bases and J gave up 2 bases; unmatched junction bases: 9. CDR3 size: 18 residues. The CDR3: CASSFGTGLFAGANVLTF. The CDR3 region has the DNA TGTGCCAGCAGTTTCGGGACAGGTCTTTTCGCTGGGGCCAACGTCCTGACTTTC.

Comments on this clonotype: A much bigger clone sits one base away, suggesting this may be a read error. The chain joins TRBV6-2 or TRBV6-3 to TRBJ2-1, with D hard to call. This CDR3 spans 13 amino acids. Trimming removed 8 bases at V and 6 bases at J, with 14 bases between. Germline V gives CDR1 MNHEY, CDR2 SVGEGT. The CDR3 region is CASFDEWGNEQFF. The DNA of the CDR3 is TGTGCCAGCTTTGATGAGTGGGGCAATGAGCAGTTCTTC.

The table lists this clonotype with many counts. The chain recombines TRBV6-2 or TRBV6-3 with TRBJ2-7; D is undetermined. The V gene's germline CDR1 is MNHEY and CDR2 SVGEGT. CDR3 length: 11 residues. Between the trimmed V and J ends, which lost 5 bases and 6 bases, there was a span of 8 bases. The CDR3, as DNA: TGTGCCAGCAGTGGATGGGGCGAGCAGTACTTC. Translation gives CASSGWGEQYF.

There are a few counts of this clonotype. The genes are TRBV3-1 and TRBJ2-7, with D possibly being TRBD1 (5 bases). Deletions cut 1 base from V and 3 bases from J, with 16 bases between. This CDR3 is built from 16 residues. Germline-derived CDR1 and CDR2 are LGHDT and YNNKEL (reference sequence). CDR3 loop: CASSQGTGELIYEQYF. In nucleotides, the CDR3 is TGTGCCAGCAGCCAAGGAACAGGCGAACTAATCTACGAGCAGTACTTC.

V gene TRBV6-2 or TRBV6-3 combines with J gene TRBJ2-7; D is ambiguous. The CDR3 spans 12 residues. V was pared by 10 bases and J by 0 bases, with 10 bases between. Germline values: CDR1 MNHEY, CDR2 SVGEGT. The CDR3 sequence is CAISDVSYEQYF. The CDR3 region has the DNA TGTGCCATATCGGACGTCTCCTACGAGCAGTACTTC.

This clonotype was seen many times. This sequence joins TRBV10-3 and TRBJ2-7; D possibly corresponds to TRBD1 (7 bases). Germline CDR1 is ENHRY and CDR2 is SYGVKD. This CDR3 is built from 15 residues. V lost 0 bases to trimming and J lost 2 bases, with 11 bases between them. The CDR3 DNA reads as TGTGCCATCAGTGAGTCGGGGGGACAGACCTACGAGCAGTACTTC. Translating gives CAISESGGQTYEQYF.

This clonotype was seen many times. The chain links TRBV29-1 to TRBJ2-5; D is undetermined. Deletions cut 0 bases from V and 0 bases from J, with 11 bases between. CDR3 length: 15 residues. CDR1 is SQVTM, CDR2 ANQGSEA, per germline. The CDR3, as DNA: TGCAGCGTTGAAGATGAACGTCTCTACCAAGAGACCCAGTACTTC. It is translated as CSVEDERLYQETQYF.

The V call is TRBV20-1, the J call TRBJ2-7; no definite D call. With 7 bases removed from V and 3 bases from J, the gap between germline ends came to 10 bases. This CDR3 comprises 11 residues. Germline V lookup: CDR1 DFQATT, CDR2 SNEGSKA (reference sequence). The CDR3 nucleotides are TGCAGTGGTCGGAGAGGCTACGAGCAGTACTTC. Translating it yields CSGRRGYEQYF.

This clonotype was detected many times. The genes are TRBV18 and TRBJ2-3; no definite D call. Per the germline V gene, CDR1 is KGHSH and CDR2 is LQKENI. The CDR3 extends over 15 amino acids. Deletions cut 2 bases from V and 2 bases from J, with 11 bases between. CDR3 coding DNA: TGTGCCAGCTCACCATTGACATCTCACACAGATACGCAGTATTTT. Translated, it gives CASSPLTSHTDTQYF.

This clonotype was counted ten times or more. J is TRBJ2-7 and V is TRBV5-1; no clear D. V lost 4 bases and J 3 bases, leaving 14 bases between the germline ends. The CDR3 totals 14 residues. Germline CDR1 is SGHRS and CDR2 is YFSETQ. The CDR3 sequence is CASSDISQNYEQYF. CDR3 bases: TGCGCCAGCAGCGACATTTCCCAAAACTACGAGCAGTACTTC.

At least ten counts were recorded for this clonotype. The chain has TRBV27 and TRBJ2-1; the match to TRBD2 covers 15 bases. The CDR3 runs 15 residues. Germline assignment: CDR1 MNHEY and CDR2 SMNVEV (reference sequence). Losses at the gene ends were 4 bases for V and 9 bases for J; bases not matched to a gene: 4. CDR3 in DNA: TGTGCCAGCAGTTCCGGACTAGCGGGAGGGGCTGAGCAGTTCTTC. Encoded protein: CASSSGLAGGAEQFF.

This clonotype was detected only a few times. This chain joins TRBV5-1 and TRBJ1-4, with 7 nucleotides matching TRBD1. CDR3 length equals 16 residues. Trimming took 0 bases from V and 8 from J; bases not matched to a gene: 10. Germline CDR1 SGHRS, CDR2 YFSETQ. This CDR3 reads CASSLAERGRWEKLFF. In DNA, the CDR3 is TGCGCCAGCAGCTTGGCCGAGAGGGGGCGATGGGAAAAACTGTTTTTT.

This clonotype was detected ten times or more. The gene calls are TRBV27 and TRBJ2-1; the match to TRBD2 covers 8 bases. Germline V lookup: CDR1 MNHEY, CDR2 SMNVEV (reference sequence). After removal of 6 bases from V and 13 bases from J, the junction contained 5 bases not matched to a gene. CDR3 length equals 11 residues. In nucleotides, the CDR3 is TGTGCCAGCAGAACCGGGACTAGTCAGTTCTTC. Translating it yields CASRTGTSQFF.

This clonotype was seen a few times. The chain combines TRBV30 with TRBJ2-7; tentatively, D is TRBD2 (5 bases). CDR3 size: 13 residues. Germline CDR1 reads GTSNPN; CDR2 reads SVGIG (reference sequence). Trimming cost V 4 bases and J 6 bases, with 16 bases left between them. The CDR3 nucleotides read TGTGCCTGGAATATTGTGAGGGTGGGCGAGCAGTACTTC. This codes for CAWNIVRVGEQYF. The full variable domain, rest sourced from reference TRBV30 and TRBJ2-7, is SQTIHQWPATLVQPVGSPLSLECTVEGTSNPNLYWYRQAAGRGLQLLFYSVGIGQISSEVPQNLSASRPQDRQFILSSKKLLLSDSGFYLCAWNIVRVGEQYFGPGTRLTVT.

The table lists this clonotype with many counts. The CDR3, as DNA: TGTGCCAGCAGCTTAGTGGGGGCGCGGAACACTGAAGCTTTCTTT. Its protein product is CASSLVGARNTEAFF. This chain uses TRBV7-2 with TRBJ1-1; D possibly corresponds to TRBD1 (6 bases). This CDR3 comprises 15 residues. Trimming removed 1 base from V and 1 base from J, with 10 bases in between. Germline CDR1 and CDR2: SGHTA and FQGNSA.

This clonotype was seen at least ten times. The V gene is TRBV15, the J gene TRBJ2-4; D gene unclear. The CDR3 is made up of 14 amino acids. The ends were cut back, 0 bases at V and 8 bases at J, with 11 bases in the middle. Germline loops: CDR1 LNHNV, CDR2 YYDKDF (reference sequence). CDR3 DNA: TGTGCCACCAGCAGAGATGTAGATTTGGACATTCAGTACTTC. Its translation: CATSRDVDLDIQYF. Looking up the rest from reference TRBV15 and TRBJ2-4 gives the full variable domain: DAMVIQNPRYQVTQFGKPVTLSCSQTLNHNVMYWYQQKSSQAPKLLFHYYDKDFNNEADTPDNFQSRRPNTSFCFLDIRSPGLGDTAMYLCATSRDVDLDIQYFGAGTRLSVL.

This clonotype was detected many times. V usage is TRBV10-3 and J usage is TRBJ2-5, with TRBD1 identical over 8 bases. Germline CDR1 is ENHRY and CDR2 is SYGVKD. The V segment lost 6 bases and the J segment 4 bases; nucleotides outside the gene matches: 4. There are 13 residues in the CDR3. Here the CDR3 reads CAIRTGDRETQYF. The CDR3, as DNA: TGTGCCATCAGGACAGGGGATAGAGAGACCCAGTACTTC.

In its sample, this clonotype was seen many times. The chain combines TRBV7-9 with TRBJ1-5; D is unclear. V was clipped by 5 bases and J by 0 bases, with 8 bases between them. The germline CDR1 and CDR2 sequences are SEHNR and FQNEAQ (reference sequence). The CDR3 consists of 14 residues. The CDR3: CASSPTYSNQPQHF. The CDR3 DNA reads TGTGCCAGCAGCCCAACCTATAGCAATCAGCCCCAGCATTTT.